This entry lists 25 T cell receptor beta chains sequenced from one sample in a study of shared clonotypes between healthy human individuals. Sequencing was performed with immunoSEQ multiplex PCR; in TCRdb, only in-frame clones are kept and a portion is missing. The sample shows some 1,400,000 clones, roughly 96% of them seen only once. Sequencing input: naive CD4+ T cells sorted from blood. Subset: CD45RA+ positively selected. These receptors were collected from a young man in good health.

The chain couples TRBV2 to TRBJ2-1; perhaps TRBD2 as D (6 bases). Trimming took off 4 bases at V and 0 bases at J, with 16 bases between the two ends. The CDR3 contains 17 residues. In germline, CDR1 is SNHLY, CDR2 FYNNEI. The CDR3 is CASSGGIAATSYNEQFF. CDR3 DNA sequence: TGTGCCAGCAGTGGGGGGATAGCGGCAACCTCCTACAATGAGCAGTTCTTC.

This chain uses TRBV15 with TRBJ2-7, with TRBD1 identical over 8 bases. Germline assignment: CDR1 LNHNV and CDR2 YYDKDF (reference sequence). There are 13 residues in the CDR3. Trimming at V came to 5 bases and at J to 5 bases, leaving 5 bases not matched to a gene. The CDR3 region has the DNA TGTGCCACCAGCGGACTACAGGGGGACGAGCAGTACTTC. This codes for CATSGLQGDEQYF.

The gene calls are TRBV7-9 and TRBJ2-2; no clear D. The CDR3 extends over 14 amino acids. Germline CDR1 SEHNR, CDR2 FQNEAQ (reference sequence). V was shortened by 5 bases and J by 1 base, with 8 bases between the two germline ends. The CDR3 coding sequence is TGTGCCAGCAGCGTTTCAGTGAACACCGGGGAGCTGTTTTTT. Protein: CASSVSVNTGELFF.

With regard to this clone: Other DNA sequences in this sample translate to the same CDR3. The chain employs TRBV9 and TRBJ2-1; tentative D call: TRBD2 (5 bases). This CDR3 comprises 17 residues. Germline CDR1 SGDLS, CDR2 YYNGEE. The ends were cut back, 0 bases at V and 0 bases at J, with 13 bases in the middle. The CDR3 nucleotides are TGTGCCAGCAGCGTAGGAGGTTCGGGGAGCTCCTACAATGAGCAGTTCTTC. It yields the protein CASSVGGSGSSYNEQFF.

The V call is TRBV28, the J call TRBJ2-7; 7 positions match TRBD1. Losses at the gene ends were 7 bases for V and 0 bases for J; bases not matched to a gene: 6. Germline assignment: CDR1 MDHEN and CDR2 SYDVKM. The CDR3 contains 14 residues. CDR3 nucleotide sequence: TGTGCCAGCATAGAAGACAGGGACTCCTACGAGCAGTACTTC. It specifies CASIEDRDSYEQYF.

The gene calls are TRBV19 and TRBJ1-5; 7 bases map to TRBD1. The CDR3 has 15 amino acids. Germline V gene lookup returns CDR1 LNHDA and CDR2 SQIVND (reference sequence). J lost 4 bases, V lost 6 bases, and 9 bases had no gene match. CDR3 in DNA: TGTGCCAGTAGGCCCCTTGACAGGGATAATCAGCCCCAGCATTTT. Residues: CASRPLDRDNQPQHF.

The chain employs TRBV14 and TRBJ2-5; D unresolved. The CDR3 has 16 residues. Trimming stripped 0 bases from V and 4 bases from J, with 15 bases between. Germline assignment: CDR1 SGHDN and CDR2 FVKESK. CDR3 DNA sequence: TGTGCCAGCAGCCAAGAATCGGGTGTTCAACGAGAGACCCAGTACTTC. Translating it yields CASSQESGVQRETQYF. Complete variable domain (other parts from reference TRBV14 and TRBJ2-5): EAGVTQFPSHSVIEKGQTVTLRCDPISGHDNLYWYRRVMGKEIKFLLHFVKESKQDESGMPNNRFLAERTGGTYSTLKVQPAELEDSGVYFCASSQESGVQRETQYFGPGTRLLVL.

The chain uses TRBV4-1 and TRBJ1-2; 9 bases map to TRBD1. With 2 bases clipped from V and 2 bases from J, the junction kept 9 bases outside the gene matches. Germline-derived CDR1 and CDR2 are MGHRA and YSYEKL. The CDR3 totals 17 residues. Here the CDR3 DNA reads TGCGCCAGCAGCCAATGGACAGGGGACTATCGGAACTATGGCTACACCTTC. Amino acids: CASSQWTGDYRNYGYTF.

The chain couples TRBV30 to TRBJ2-4; D may match TRBD1 or TRBD2 (6 bases each). CDR3 size: 12 residues. Trimming left V 2 bases short and J 9 bases short, with 11 bases between. Germline V lookup: CDR1 GTSNPN, CDR2 SVGIG (reference sequence). The CDR3 bases are TGTGCCTGGAGTAACGGGGGCGGCATTCAGTACTTC. Translated: CAWSNGGGIQYF.

CDR3 DNA: TGTGCCAGCAGCAGGCAGGGTGGGGTCTTAGCCAAAAACATTCAGTACTTC. As protein: CASSRQGGVLAKNIQYF. This sequence joins TRBV5-5 and TRBJ2-4; tentative D call: TRBD1 (5 bases). Germline-derived CDR1 and CDR2 are SGHKS and YYEKEE (reference sequence). Trimming pared 4 bases from V and 0 bases from J, leaving 17 bases between. The CDR3 has 17 residues. The variable domain in full, completed from reference TRBV5-5 and TRBJ2-4, reads DAGVTQSPTHLIKTRGQQVTLRCSPISGHKSVSWYQQVLGQGPQFIFQYYEKEERGRGNFPDRFSARQFPNYSSELNVNALLLGDSALYLCASSRQGGVLAKNIQYFGAGTRLSVL.

The chain links TRBV19 to TRBJ2-6; 10 bases fit TRBD1. From germline, CDR1 is LNHDA and CDR2 SQIVND (reference sequence). CDR3 size: 19 residues. V trimming: 5 bases; J trimming: 0 bases; junction bases outside the gene matches: 10. The CDR3 bases are TGTGCCAGTAGTCTGGCCTCCGGGACAGGGGTCTCTGGGGCCAACGTCCTGACTTTC. It yields the protein CASSLASGTGVSGANVLTF.

This rearrangement joins TRBV7-9 to TRBJ1-3, with 8 bases lining up with TRBD1. V was clipped by 5 bases and J by 9 bases; unmatched bases: 15. The CDR3 spans 16 residues. Per the germline V gene, CDR1 is SEHNR and CDR2 is FQNEAQ (reference sequence). The CDR3 sequence: CASSPRRPGQDGTIYF. The CDR3 region has the DNA TGTGCCAGCAGCCCAAGGCGCCCGGGACAGGATGGCACCATATATTTT.

The gene calls are TRBV5-1 and TRBJ1-2; D ambiguous. CDR1 is SGHRS and CDR2 is YFSETQ in the germline V gene. V was shortened by 4 bases and J by 7 bases, with 11 bases between the two germline ends. CDR3 length: 12 amino acids. CDR3 sequence reads: CASSPTGSGYTF. CDR3 DNA: TGCGCCAGCAGCCCCACTGGAAGTGGCTACACCTTC.

A single count supports this clone. This sequence joins TRBV7-8 and TRBJ2-5; D may be TRBD2 (6 bases). Germline V gene sequence: CDR1 SGHVS, CDR2 FQNEAQ. CDR3 length: 15 amino acids. Trimming pared 0 bases from V and 2 bases from J, leaving 10 bases between. This CDR3 is CASSLARTTQETQYF. In DNA, the CDR3 is TGTGCCAGCAGCTTAGCGAGGACTACTCAAGAGACCCAGTACTTC.

This sequence joins TRBV27 and TRBJ2-7; a possible D gene is TRBD1 (6 bases). Trimming cost V 5 bases and J 0 bases, with 11 bases left between them. The CDR3 runs 14 residues. Germline CDR1 is MNHEY and CDR2 is SMNVEV (reference sequence). CDR3 coding DNA: TGTGCCAGCAGTACACAGGGTTTCTCCTACGAGCAGTACTTC. Translated, it gives CASSTQGFSYEQYF.

The CDR3 loop reads CASSTTGRRYNEQFF. CDR3 coding DNA: TGTGCCAGCAGCACGACAGGGCGCCGATACAATGAGCAGTTCTTC. The J gene is TRBJ2-1, the V gene TRBV7-3; 7 nucleotides agree with TRBD1. The CDR3 length is 15 residues. J was trimmed by 4 bases and V by 5 bases; bases with no gene match: 8. Germline CDR1 reads SGHTA; CDR2 reads FQGTGA.

The DNA for the CDR3 is TGCGCCAGCAGCTCAGGACGCAATAGCGGCCGAGAGACCCAGTACTTC. Translating gives CASSSGRNSGRETQYF. The chain couples TRBV5-1 to TRBJ2-5; the D gene is possibly TRBD2 (6 bases). Trimming shortened V by 3 bases and J by 4 bases, and 19 bases separated the two germline ends. Germline CDR1 reads SGHRS; CDR2 reads YFSETQ. The CDR3 runs to 16 residues.

A single count supports this clone. The J gene is TRBJ1-1, the V gene TRBV21-1; the table's D gene call, TRBD1, was not cross checked with the DNA. TRBV21-1 is a listed pseudogene. The CDR3 length is 14 residues. The CDR3 region is CASSPHTINTEAFF. In nucleotides, the CDR3 is TGTGCCAGCAGCCCGCACACAATAAACACTGAAGCTTTCTTT.

J is TRBJ2-1 and V is TRBV19, with 10 bases aligning to TRBD2. The CDR3 has 17 residues. Germline loops: CDR1 LNHDA, CDR2 SQIVND (reference sequence). Losses at the gene ends were 9 bases for V and 0 bases for J; bases not matched to a gene: 11. The CDR3 is CASTTLTSGTSYNEQFF. In nucleotides, the CDR3 is TGTGCCAGCACGACCCTAACTAGCGGGACCTCCTACAATGAGCAGTTCTTC.

The rearrangement links TRBV11-3 to TRBJ2-1; D unclear. Deletions cut 5 bases from V and 1 base from J, with 6 bases between. The germline gives CDR1 SGHNT, CDR2 YENEEA. The CDR3 extends over 13 amino acids. This CDR3 reads CASSRASYNEQFF. CDR3 bases: TGTGCCAGCAGCCGGGCATCCTACAATGAGCAGTTCTTC.

The sample holds one count of this clone. The chain has TRBV25-1 and TRBJ1-1, with a weak D call TRBD1 (5 bases). Trimming took 2 bases from V and 7 from J, leaving 11 bases between them. CDR3 length: 13 residues. CDR1 and CDR2 (germline): MGHDK, SYGVNS. CDR3 sequence: CASSEPGTFEAFF. CDR3 nucleotides: TGTGCCAGCAGTGAACCGGGGACCTTTGAAGCTTTCTTT. The entire variable domain, with the rest obtained from reference TRBV25-1 and TRBJ1-1, is as follows: EADIYQTPRYLVIGTGKKITLECSQTMGHDKMYWYQQDPGMELHLIHYSYGVNSTEKGDLSSESTVSRIRTEHFPLTLESARPSHTSQYLCASSEPGTFEAFFGQGTRLTVV.

The chain employs TRBV18 and TRBJ1-4; possible D gene TRBD1, 6 bases. Trimming cost V 4 bases and J 1 base, with 7 bases left between them. CDR1 and CDR2 from the germline V gene are KGHSH and LQKENI. The CDR3 sequence is 14 residues long. CDR3: CASSQQGTNEKLFF. In nucleotides, the CDR3 is TGTGCCAGCTCACAACAGGGAACTAATGAAAAACTGTTTTTT.

The J gene is TRBJ1-2, the V gene TRBV5-5; D not resolved. Germline assignment: CDR1 SGHKS and CDR2 YYEKEE (reference sequence). This CDR3 has 15 amino acids. Between the trimmed V and J ends, which lost 4 bases and 2 bases, there was a span of 15 bases. CDR3 residues: CASSPAGLSNYGYTF. DNA for the CDR3: TGTGCCAGCAGCCCAGCGGGTCTCTCCAACTATGGCTACACCTTC.

This clone was detected once. The chain recombines TRBV6-1 with TRBJ1-4, with a possible D match to TRBD1 (5 bases). The CDR3 spans 15 residues. V lost 7 bases to trimming and J lost 3 bases, with 15 bases between them. Germline CDR1 and CDR2: MNHNS and SASEGT. The CDR3 coding sequence is TGTGCCAGCACCACAATTGGGGGGTCTAATGAAAAACTGTTTTTT. Translation: CASTTIGGSNEKLFF.

The rearrangement uses TRBV18 and TRBJ1-1, with D tentatively TRBD1 (6 bases). The CDR3 is 14 residues long. Trimming shortened V by 5 bases and J by 1 base, and 11 bases separated the two germline ends. CDR1 is KGHSH and CDR2 is LQKENI in the germline V gene. Written as DNA, the CDR3 is TGTGCCAGCTCAACCTCGACAGGGAACACTGAAGCTTTCTTT. Residues: CASSTSTGNTEAFF.